This T cell receptor beta chain originates from a study of cytomegalovirus exposure and HLA in healthy donors. Primers included in the PCR were 60 Vbeta and 13 Jbeta primers. Assay used: immunoSEQ multiplex PCR; TCRdb lists only in-frame clones, some missing. Of some 110,000 clones listed, around three quarters are singletons. The clonotype was recovered from a woman between 18 and 30 years old in good health and CMV-seropositive. The sequenced sample was PBMCs.

The CDR3 protein is CAARGLGSTGELFF. CDR3 in DNA: TGTGCCGCGAGGGGGCTAGGTTCCACCGGGGAGCTGTTTTTT. The chain carries TRBV6-5 and TRBJ2-2, with 7 bases identical to TRBD1. CDR1 is MNHEY and CDR2 is SVGAGI in the germline V gene. CDR3 size: 14 residues. The V and J ends lost 11 bases and 4 bases, in that order; junction bases with no gene match: 10.